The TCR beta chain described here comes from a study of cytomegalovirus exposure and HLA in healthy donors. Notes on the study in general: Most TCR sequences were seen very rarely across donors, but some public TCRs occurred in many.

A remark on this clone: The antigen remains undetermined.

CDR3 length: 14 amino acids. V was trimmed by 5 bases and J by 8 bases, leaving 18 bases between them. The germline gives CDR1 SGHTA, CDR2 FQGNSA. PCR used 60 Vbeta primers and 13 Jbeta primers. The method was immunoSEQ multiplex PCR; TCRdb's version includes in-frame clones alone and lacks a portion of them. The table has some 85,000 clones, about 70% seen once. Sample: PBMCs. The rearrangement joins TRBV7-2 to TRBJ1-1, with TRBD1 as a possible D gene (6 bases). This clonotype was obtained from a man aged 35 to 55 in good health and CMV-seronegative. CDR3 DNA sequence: TGTGCCAGCAGCACCGAACCCACAGGGACGGAAGCTTTCTTT. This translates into CASSTEPTGTEAFF.